This T cell receptor beta chain was recovered during a study of vaccination and CD4 T cells after COVID-19. Study-wide context: Convalescent study patients returned SARS-CoV-2 positive nasal swab PCR results, with nine mild cases and one severe. Study-wide results and caveats: Median reactive clonotypes, those recognizing SARS-CoV-2, rose from approximately 23 to 38, not significantly. Looking at convalescent patients, a median approximately 86% of reactive clones were present only post-vaccination.

Sequence data for DNA of cultured CD4+ T cells were generated by the Oncomine TCR Beta short-read assay. MiXCR, applied by TCRdb to the PCR reads, yields one record per CDR3 protein. The sample records 15,000 to 20,000 distinct CDR3 sequences, about 40% being singletons. The treatment is: roughly ten-day PBMC culture with coronavirus spike peptide pools or control peptides (ViraFEST assay). About this clonotype: Its antigen is not identified.

CDR3 length: 15 residues. With 0 bases removed from V and 7 bases from J, the gap between germline ends came to 10 bases. CDR1 MNHNS and CDR2 SASEGT come from the germline V gene. This TCR came from a human donor who had recovered from COVID-19. The chain is built from TRBV6-1 and TRBJ1-6, with D unresolved. The sample consisted of CD4+ T cells from blood, cultured in vitro. CDR3 region: CASSEAPGANSPLHF. The CDR3 region has the DNA TGTGCCAGCAGTGAAGCGCCCGGAGCAAATTCACCCCTCCACTTT.